This T cell receptor (beta chain) was sequenced for a study of graft-versus-host responses after intestinal transplantation. Study information: Anti-thymocyte globulin served as induction for all recipients, who then took tacrolimus and steroids for about three years.

Study findings and constraints: The marrow of recipients harbored GvH clones, and ileum or blood showed some of them first.

Points on this clone: Its antigen is as yet unknown.

Only in-frame clones appear in the TCRdb table, and some are missing; sequencing was by immunoSEQ multiplex PCR. The sample has tens of thousands of clones; about 88% are singletons. This CDR3 has 17 residues. Trimming took off 8 bases at V and 0 bases at J, with 23 bases between the two ends. CDR1 ENHRY and CDR2 SYGVKD come from the germline V gene. The sample here was unstimulated CD4+ T cells sorted from spleen or lymph node cells, taken before transplant. This receptor was identified in a human donor who was the organ donor for an intestinal transplant. V gene TRBV10-3 combines with J gene TRBJ2-7; TRBD1 might be the D (5 bases). CDR3 DNA sequence: TGTGCCATCTCGGGCCAGGGTAAGGTATCGCCCTCCTACGAGCAGTACTTC. Protein sequence: CAISGQGKVSPSYEQYF.